This TCR beta chain is from a study of T cell responses to AZD1222 COVID-19 vaccine (dated by TCRdb to the early 2020s). Concerning the study at large: AZD1222 recipients given second doses at about 4 weeks or at about 12 weeks were pooled, since spike-specific TCR depth and breadth were not found to differ between the two schedules. Trial participants were enrolled into age subgroups of 18-55, 56-69 and 70-plus years, which contained 148, 28 and 57 TCR-sequenced participants, respectively. A total of approximately 240 trial participants underwent TCR sequencing, of whom around 200 received two doses of AZD1222 and about 26 received two doses of the MenACWY control vaccine. Overall study outcomes, separate from this receptor: Conclusions about previously exposed vaccinees were limited because only six or seven AZD1222 recipients were SARS-CoV-2 seropositive at baseline. After two AZD1222 doses, both the breadth and the depth of spike-specific TCRs were significantly higher than at day 0 and than in MenACWY recipients. Because no day 14 peak-response samples were available, repertoires were characterized only after the peak T cell response. The 56-69-year group was small, and its depth increase did not reach significance, likely because of low power. Epitopes outside the regions mutated in the B.1.351 and B.1.1.7 variants were reportedly recognized by nearly half of the unique spike-specific TCRs. Most participants were white British and females outnumbered males, and the authors suggested that clonal diversity may have been underestimated. CD4 TCRs associated with the vaccine covered the entire spike protein, and the dominant responses were in regions 160-218 and 743-854.

The CDR3 regions of human TCRbeta chains were subjected to immunosequencing. The study's own analysis went as follows. Repertoire TCRs were matched against a reference library of SARS-CoV-2-specific TCRs generated with the MIRA antigen-specificity platform. Breadth was defined as the fraction of unique TCRs that were SARS-CoV-2-associated. Depth was defined as the fraction of total T cells that were SARS-CoV-2-associated. Using the MIRA data, every spike-specific TCR was mapped to the spike region that the TCR reacted to and assigned to either a CD4 or a CD8 class. Log10-transformed breadth and depth values were compared by one-way ANOVA with Sidak's multiple comparisons tests. TCRdb's version of the immuneACCESS table is confined to in-frame rearrangements and falls short of the full clone set. An unresolved V gene accounts for under half of the shortfall where checked; the remainder is of unknown origin. V and J calls and clone size are as listed in that table; D and trimming were resolved from the DNA. This sample gives 150,000 or so clones in total; nearly 95% of them show up just once. About 5.1% of the sample lies in the top ten.

Including the terminal cysteine and phenylalanine, the CDR3 comprises 15 residues. Left in the record is the CDR3 DNA by itself, 45 bases read in frame from the first base. CDR1 is given as SGHAT and CDR2 as FQNNGV, both from the germline V gene. V is pruned by 5 bases and J by 5 bases, leaving 5 bases of the junction without a gene match. With regard to this clone: Its antigen remains unidentified. The input lacks base qualities; no much larger clone sits a single base away.

The time point label of this sample denotes: baseline before first vaccination. Vaccinee samples were obtained from the UK trials COV001 and COV002, which included a single-blind randomized controlled phase 2/3 trial of AZD1222 (ChAdOx1 nCoV-19) in healthy adults. For TCRbeta chain sequencing, PBMC samples were collected from trial participants at day 0 and at day 28 after the second dose. This sequence was found in an adult in good health. The chain is assembled from TRBV11-2 and TRBJ2-2; the junction holds 10 bases that match TRBD2. Material: peripheral blood, obtained on day 0 of AZD1222 vaccination. The CDR3 has the sequence CASSLAGVETGELFF. The sequence in DNA is TGTGCCAGCAGCCTAGCGGGAGTAGAAACCGGGGAGCTGTTTTTT.